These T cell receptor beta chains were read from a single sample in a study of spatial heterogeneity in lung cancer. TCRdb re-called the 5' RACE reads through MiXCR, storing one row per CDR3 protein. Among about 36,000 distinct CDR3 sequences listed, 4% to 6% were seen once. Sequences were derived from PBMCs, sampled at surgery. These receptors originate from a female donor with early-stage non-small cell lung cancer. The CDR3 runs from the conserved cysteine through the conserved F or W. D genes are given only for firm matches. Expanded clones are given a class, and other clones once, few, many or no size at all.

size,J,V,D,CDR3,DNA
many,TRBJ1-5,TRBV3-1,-,CASSQDPDQPQHF,TGTGCCAGCAGCCAAGATCCAGATCAGCCCCAGCATTTT
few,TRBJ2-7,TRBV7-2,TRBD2,CASSLGSSGRAHEQYF,TGTGCCAGCAGCTTAGGTTCTAGCGGGAGGGCCCACGAGCAGTACTTC
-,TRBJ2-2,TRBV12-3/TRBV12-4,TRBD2,CASTLAVAGDTGELFF,TGTGCCAGCACCCTGGCGGTAGCGGGAGACACCGGGGAGCTGTTTTTT
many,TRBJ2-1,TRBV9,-,CASSVGGSVGEQFF,TGTGCCAGCAGCGTAGGCGGTAGCGTAGGTGAGCAGTTCTTC
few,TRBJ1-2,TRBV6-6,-,CASSYGRSYTF,TGTGCCAGCAGTTACGGGAGAAGCTACACCTTC
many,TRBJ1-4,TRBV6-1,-,CASSTPGLIEKLFF,TGTGCCAGCAGCACCCCTGGGTTGATAGAAAAACTGTTTTTT
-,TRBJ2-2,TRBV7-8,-,CASGSVNANTGELFF,TGTGCCAGCGGATCAGTTAACGCGAACACCGGGGAGCTGTTTTTT
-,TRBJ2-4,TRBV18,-,CASSSLGSKNIQYF,TGTGCCAGCTCTTCATTGGGGTCCAAAAACATTCAGTACTTC
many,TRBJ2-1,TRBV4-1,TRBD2,CASSPSGGPYNEQFF,TGCGCCAGCAGCCCTAGCGGGGGGCCGTACAATGAGCAGTTCTTC
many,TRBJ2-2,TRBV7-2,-,CASSLAGHGNTGELFF,TGTGCCAGCAGCTTAGCGGGACATGGGAACACCGGGGAGCTGTTTTTT
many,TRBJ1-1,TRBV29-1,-,CSAAGRLNTEAFF,TGCAGCGCTGCCGGACGGCTTAACACTGAAGCTTTCTTT
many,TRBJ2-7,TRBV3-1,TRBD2,CASSPTSDSYEQYF,TGTGCCAGCAGCCCGACTAGCGACTCCTACGAGCAGTACTTC
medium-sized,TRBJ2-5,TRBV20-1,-,CSADPLGQETQYF,TGCAGTGCTGACCCGCTGGGACAAGAGACCCAGTACTTC
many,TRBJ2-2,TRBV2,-,CASSEHTSNTGELFF,TGTGCCAGCAGTGAACACACTTCGAACACCGGGGAGCTGTTTTTT
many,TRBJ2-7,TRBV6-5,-,CASSYELQSSYEQYF,TGTGCCAGCAGTTACGAGCTCCAGAGCTCCTACGAGCAGTACTTC
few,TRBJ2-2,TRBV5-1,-,CASSSSLNGTVRSRTGELFF,TGCGCCAGCAGCTCCAGCTTAAACGGGACCGTTCGTTCCCGCACCGGGGAGCTGTTTTTT
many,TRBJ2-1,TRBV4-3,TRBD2,CASSRGWVQGGSRYEPYNEQFF,TGCGCCAGCAGCCGTGGATGGGTCCAGGGCGGGAGCCGTTACGAGCCCTACAATGAGCAGTTCTTC
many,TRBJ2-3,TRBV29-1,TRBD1,CSVENVPGQGTGTDTQYF,TGCAGCGTTGAAAACGTCCCGGGACAGGGAACGGGCACAGATACGCAGTATTTT
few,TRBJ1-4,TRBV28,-,CASSRGFEKLFF,TGTGCCAGCAGCAGGGGTTTTGAAAAACTGTTTTTT
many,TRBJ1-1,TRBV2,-,CASVDTGFIEAFF,TGTGCCAGCGTCGACACAGGGTTTATTGAAGCTTTCTTT
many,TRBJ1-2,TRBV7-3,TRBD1,CASSSGTGGAFGYTF,TGTGCCAGCAGCTCTGGGACAGGGGGCGCCTTCGGCTACACCTTC
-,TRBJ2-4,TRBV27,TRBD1,CASSATGGLWNIQYF,TGTGCCAGCAGCGCGACAGGGGGTCTATGGAACATTCAGTACTTC
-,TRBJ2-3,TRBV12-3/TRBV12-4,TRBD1,CASSPGQGSGTQYF,TGTGCCAGCAGCCCGGGACAGGGTTCTGGTACGCAGTATTTT
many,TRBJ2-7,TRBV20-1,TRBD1,CSGQGNEQYF,TGCAGTGGACAGGGGAACGAGCAGTACTTC
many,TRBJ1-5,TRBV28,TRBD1,CASSLWDRGQDSQPQHF,TGTGCCAGCAGTTTATGGGACAGGGGGCAGGACAGCCAGCCCCAGCATTTT
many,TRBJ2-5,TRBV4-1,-,CASSQAGAYETQYF,TGCGCCAGCAGCCAAGCGGGGGCCTATGAGACCCAGTACTTC
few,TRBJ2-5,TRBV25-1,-,CASSPKVNYQETQYF,TGTGCCAGCAGTCCTAAGGTCAATTACCAAGAGACCCAGTACTTC
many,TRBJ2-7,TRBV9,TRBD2,CASSPIGGAAGLRYEQYF,TGTGCCAGCAGCCCAATTGGGGGAGCAGCGGGATTAAGATACGAGCAGTACTTC
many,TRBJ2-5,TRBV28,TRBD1,CASSSTGEHQETQYF,TGTGCCAGCAGTTCGACAGGGGAACACCAAGAGACCCAGTACTTC
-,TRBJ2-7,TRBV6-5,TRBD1,CASSSFGQGKREQYF,TGTGCCAGCAGTTCCTTCGGACAGGGGAAGCGCGAGCAGTACTTC
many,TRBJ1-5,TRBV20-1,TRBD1,CSARGDSSNQPQHF,TGCAGTGCTAGAGGGGACAGTAGCAATCAGCCCCAGCATTTT
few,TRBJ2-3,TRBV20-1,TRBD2,CSAGGLAGKSGTDTQYF,TGCAGTGCTGGGGGACTAGCGGGAAAATCAGGCACAGATACGCAGTATTTT
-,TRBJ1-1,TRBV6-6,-,CASTLMGARTEAFF,TGTGCCAGCACCTTGATGGGGGCGCGCACTGAAGCTTTCTTT
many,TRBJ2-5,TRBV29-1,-,CSVERGESRSETQYF,TGCAGCGTTGAGCGAGGGGAGTCGCGATCCGAGACCCAGTACTTC
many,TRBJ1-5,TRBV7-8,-,CASSKLTAFQPQHF,TGTGCCAGCAGCAAACTAACTGCGTTTCAGCCCCAGCATTTT
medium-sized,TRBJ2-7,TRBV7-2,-,CASSFTGRSDEQYF,TGTGCCAGCAGCTTTACAGGGCGGAGTGACGAGCAGTACTTC
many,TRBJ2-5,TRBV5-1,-,CASSFGGRRETQYF,TGCGCCAGCAGCTTCGGTGGGCGGCGAGAGACCCAGTACTTC
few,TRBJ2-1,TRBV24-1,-,CATSVDSWGEQFF,TGTGCCACCAGTGTGGACTCGTGGGGTGAGCAGTTCTTC
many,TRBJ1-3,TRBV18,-,CASSPGRSSGNTIYF,TGTGCCAGCTCACCGGGCAGGTCTTCTGGAAACACCATATATTTT
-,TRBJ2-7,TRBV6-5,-,CASKQRNGYEQYF,TGTGCCAGCAAACAGCGGAATGGGTACGAGCAGTACTTC
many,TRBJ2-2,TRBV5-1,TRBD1,CASSLAPTGTDTGELFF,TGCGCCAGCAGCTTGGCCCCGACAGGGACGGATACAGGGGAGCTGTTTTTT
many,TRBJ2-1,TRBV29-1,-,CSVENPLYSDEQFF,TGCAGCGTTGAAAACCCATTATACAGCGATGAGCAGTTCTTC
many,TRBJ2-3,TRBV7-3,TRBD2,CASSLTATSGSNTDTQYF,TGTGCCAGCAGCTTAACGGCGACTAGCGGGTCAAACACAGATACGCAGTATTTT
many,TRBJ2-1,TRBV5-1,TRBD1,CASSLRDRSYNEQFF,TGCGCCAGCAGCTTGCGGGACAGGTCCTACAATGAGCAGTTCTTC
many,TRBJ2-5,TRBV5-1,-,CASSLEGHKTQYF,TGCGCCAGCAGCTTGGAGGGCCACAAGACCCAGTACTTC
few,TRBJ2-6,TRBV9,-,CASSPGANVLTF,TGTGCCAGCAGCCCTGGGGCCAACGTCCTGACTTTC
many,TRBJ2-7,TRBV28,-,CASGYYEQYF,TGTGCCAGCGGGTACTACGAGCAGTACTTC
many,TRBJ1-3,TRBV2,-,CATGTPIPGNTIYF,TGTGCCACCGGGACCCCTATCCCTGGAAACACCATATATTTT
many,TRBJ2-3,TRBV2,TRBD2,CASTREVGTDTQYF,TGTGCCAGCACGCGGGAGGTTGGCACAGATACGCAGTATTTT
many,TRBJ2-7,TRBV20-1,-,CSASGAGRYEQYF,TGCAGTGCTAGTGGGGCAGGGCGCTACGAGCAGTACTTC
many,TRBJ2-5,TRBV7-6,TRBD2,CASSSPLAGGPTQYF,TGTGCCAGCAGCTCACCACTAGCGGGGGGGCCGACCCAGTACTTC
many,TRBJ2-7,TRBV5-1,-,CASSFPRDVQSTYEQYF,TGCGCCAGCAGTTTCCCCCGGGACGTTCAGTCTACCTACGAGCAGTACTTC
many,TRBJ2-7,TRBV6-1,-,CASSEAGASYEQYF,TGTGCCAGCAGTGAGGCAGGGGCTTCCTACGAGCAGTACTTC
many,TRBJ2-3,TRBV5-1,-,CASSLALADTQYF,TGCGCCAGCAGCTTGGCCCTAGCAGATACGCAGTATTTT
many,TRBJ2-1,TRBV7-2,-,CASSFYNEQFF,TGTGCCAGCAGCTTCTACAATGAGCAGTTCTTC
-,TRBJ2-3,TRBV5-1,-,CASSLFGTRVDTQYF,TGCGCCAGCAGCTTGTTTGGGACGCGTGTAGATACGCAGTATTTT
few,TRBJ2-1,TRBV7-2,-,CASSLRRGHEQFF,TGTGCCAGCAGCCTCCGCCGGGGTCATGAGCAGTTCTTC
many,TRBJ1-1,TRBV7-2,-,CASSQMGVTEAFF,TGTGCCAGCAGCCAAATGGGTGTCACTGAAGCTTTCTTT
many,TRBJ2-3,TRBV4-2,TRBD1,CASSQRTGAETDTQYF,TGTGCCAGCAGCCAAAGGACAGGGGCGGAGACAGATACGCAGTATTTT